Each of the 19 T cell receptor beta chains below was sequenced from the same sample in a study of T cell repertoires in aging, cancer and after chemotherapy. Peripheral blood genomic DNA, not sorted cells or RNA, was the template. Multiplex touch-down PCR with TRB-A/B primers amplified rearranged V-D-J TRB sequences. TCRdb processed the multiplex PCR reads anew with MiXCR; each CDR3 protein has one entry. The sample lists about 13,000 distinct CDR3 sequences, 25% occurring once. The specimen was blood. Every receptor here comes from a human donor in good health.

This clonotype was seen at least ten times. The chain employs TRBV20-1 and TRBJ1-6, with a possible D match to TRBD1 (5 bases). The germline gives CDR1 DFQATT, CDR2 SNEGSKA (reference sequence). The CDR3 has 16 amino acids. The V end was cut by 2 bases, the J end by 3 bases, with 14 bases between. The CDR3 region has the DNA TGCAGTGCTAGACCCGCAGGGCGGGACTATAATTCACCCCTCCACTTT. Encoded protein: CSARPAGRDYNSPLHF.

This rearrangement joins TRBV5-4 to TRBJ2-1, with D possibly matching TRBD1 (6 bases). Germline V gives CDR1 SGHNT, CDR2 YYREEE (reference sequence). The V and J ends lost 4 bases and 6 bases respectively, with 14 bases between them. The CDR3 has 14 amino acids. In nucleotides, the CDR3 is TGTGCCAGCAGCACCAACAACAGGGTCAATGAGCAGTTCTTC. Translating gives CASSTNNRVNEQFF.

By share of the sample, this clonotype is medium-sized. The chain has TRBV30 and TRBJ2-2; maybe TRBD1 (5 bases). CDR3 length equals 14 residues. Deletions cut 4 bases from V and 2 bases from J, with 11 bases between. CDR1 is GTSNPN, CDR2 SVGIG, per germline (reference sequence). The CDR3 DNA sequence: TGTGCCTGGATGGTAGGGGTAAACACCGGGGAGCTGTTTTTT. Encoded protein: CAWMVGVNTGELFF.

V usage is TRBV4-2 and J usage is TRBJ1-4; 7 bases align to TRBD1. V trimming: 0 bases; J trimming: 8 bases; junction bases outside the gene matches: 3. The germline CDR1 and CDR2 sequences are LGHNA and YNFKEQ. The CDR3 length is 14 residues. The CDR3 loop reads CASSQDRGEEKLFF. DNA for the CDR3: TGTGCCAGCAGCCAAGACAGGGGGGAAGAAAAACTGTTTTTT.

The V gene is TRBV20-1, the J gene TRBJ1-5; TRBD1 agrees at 10 bases. J was trimmed by 3 bases and V by 4 bases; bases with no gene match: 3. The CDR3 extends over 14 amino acids. Germline V gene data show CDR1 as DFQATT and CDR2 as SNEGSKA (reference sequence). CDR3 in DNA: TGCAGTGCTATGGACAGGGGGACCAATCAGCCCCAGCATTTT. It encodes CSAMDRGTNQPQHF.

J is TRBJ2-7 and V is TRBV12-3 or TRBV12-4; 8 nucleotides align to TRBD2. The V and J ends lost 6 bases and 4 bases, in that order; junction bases with no gene match: 8. The CDR3 is 14 amino acids. The CDR3 DNA follows: TGTGCCAGCAGCAGTTTACAGCGGGGGTACGAGCAGTACTTC. This gives the protein CASSSLQRGYEQYF.

The CDR3 coding sequence is TGCAGTGCTAGAGAGGACAGCACAGATACGCAGTATTTT. Amino acids: CSAREDSTDTQYF. The J gene is TRBJ2-3, the V gene TRBV20-1; D is unclear. The germline gives CDR1 DFQATT, CDR2 SNEGSKA (reference sequence). The CDR3 is made up of 13 amino acids. Trimming shortened V by 0 bases and J by 0 bases, and 4 bases separated the two germline ends.

This clonotype was picked up a small number of times. The rearrangement uses TRBV12-3 or TRBV12-4 and TRBJ2-7; TRBD1 agrees at 8 bases. After removal of 1 base from V and 2 bases from J, the junction contained 1 base not matched to a gene. This CDR3 contains 14 residues. The CDR3 spells CASSLGTGTYEQYF. The CDR3 nucleotides are TGTGCCAGCAGTTTAGGGACAGGGACCTACGAGCAGTACTTC.

The chain has TRBV19 and TRBJ2-3; no definite D call. The CDR3 covers 15 residues. The V end lost 0 bases, the J end lost 0 bases, and 7 bases lay between the germline ends. Per germline, CDR1 LNHDA and CDR2 SQIVND (reference sequence). This chain's CDR3 is CASSIEAPSTDTQYF. For the CDR3, the DNA is TGTGCCAGTAGTATAGAAGCACCCAGCACAGATACGCAGTATTTT. The full variable domain, rest sourced from reference TRBV19 and TRBJ2-3, is DGGITQSPKYLFRKEGQNVTLSCEQNLNHDAMYWYRQDPGQGLRLIYYSQIVNDFQKGDIAEGYSVSREKKESFPLTVTSAQKNPTAFYLCASSIEAPSTDTQYFGPGTRLTVL.

By proportion, this clonotype is medium-sized. V is TRBV20-1 and J is TRBJ2-7, with a possible D match to TRBD1 (5 bases). Germline V gene lookup returns CDR1 DFQATT and CDR2 SNEGSKA (reference sequence). The V and J ends lost 1 base and 3 bases respectively, with 7 bases between them. This CDR3 region has 12 residues. CDR3 in DNA: TGCAGTGCTAGAGCAGGGATCTACGAGCAGTACTTC. This gives the protein CSARAGIYEQYF.

Only a few counts were recorded for this clonotype. The chain carries TRBV6-1 and TRBJ2-5; TRBD2 aligns across 11 bases. J gave up 13 bases and V 2 bases, and 9 bases lay outside the gene matches. From germline, CDR1 is MNHNS and CDR2 SASEGT. The CDR3 is 14 amino acids. Here the CDR3 DNA reads TGTGCCAGCAGTGAATTTCTAGCGGGGGGCTCAGGGTACTTC. Encoded protein: CASSEFLAGGSGYF.

This clonotype was seen more than once but under ten times. The chain joins TRBV19 to TRBJ2-2; 9 bases map to TRBD1. V lost 7 bases and J lost 0; bases outside the gene matches: 12. This CDR3 comprises 18 residues. From germline, CDR1 is LNHDA and CDR2 SQIVND (reference sequence). The CDR3 sequence is CASTPLPGQGSNTGELFF. The CDR3 bases are TGTGCCAGTACCCCCCTACCGGGACAGGGATCGAACACCGGGGAGCTGTTTTTT.

This clonotype was recorded a few times. V and J are TRBV12-3 or TRBV12-4 and TRBJ2-2; 12 bases match TRBD1. CDR3 length: 20 amino acids. V was clipped by 2 bases and J by 0 bases; unmatched bases: 10. The CDR3 DNA reads as TGTGCCAGCAGTTTAAAGTTGGGACAGGGGGCAATCACGAACACCGGGGAGCTGTTTTTT. Its protein is CASSLKLGQGAITNTGELFF.

The chain recombines TRBV10-3 with TRBJ1-3; a weak D match, TRBD1 (5 bases). In germline, CDR1 is ENHRY, CDR2 SYGVKD. The V end was cut by 7 bases, the J end by 0 bases, with 13 bases between. The CDR3 runs to 15 residues. This CDR3 reads CAITHPGTSGNTIYF. CDR3 DNA: TGTGCCATCACTCACCCAGGGACCTCTGGAAACACCATATATTTT.

The chain uses TRBV5-1 and TRBJ2-2, with 10 bases aligning to TRBD2. Per germline, CDR1 SGHRS and CDR2 YFSETQ. The CDR3 is 17 amino acids. With V trimmed by 4 bases and J by 5 bases, 11 bases remained unmatched. CDR3 sequence (DNA): TGCGCCAGCAGCCTCACACTAGCGGGGATGGGGACCGGGGAGCTGTTTTTT. Its protein product is CASSLTLAGMGTGELFF.

The chain uses TRBV4-2 and TRBJ2-7; D is possibly TRBD2 (6 bases). V lost 1 base to trimming and J lost 2 bases, with 15 bases between them. CDR3 length: 16 amino acids. The germline gives CDR1 LGHNA, CDR2 YNFKEQ. The DNA of the CDR3 is TGTGCCAGCAGCCAAGCCCTAGGGGACTTGGCCTACGAGCAGTACTTC. Translated, it gives CASSQALGDLAYEQYF.

This chain joins TRBV4-1 and TRBJ2-1; 7 bases match TRBD2. Trimming took 6 bases from V and 2 from J; bases not matched to a gene: 7. CDR3 length: 15 amino acids. Germline V lookup: CDR1 MGHRA, CDR2 YSYEKL. The CDR3 loop is CASSRGEGTYNEQFF. The CDR3 nucleotides read TGCGCCAGCAGTCGGGGGGAGGGGACCTACAATGAGCAGTTCTTC.

The chain links TRBV30 to TRBJ1-5; no firm D call. This CDR3 contains 14 residues. V shed 0 bases and J shed 2 bases, with 8 bases lying between them. The germline gives CDR1 GTSNPN, CDR2 SVGIG (reference sequence). For the CDR3, the DNA is TGTGCCTGGAGTGTAGGAGGCCGCAATCAGCCCCAGCATTTT. This sequence encodes CAWSVGGRNQPQHF.

V is TRBV6-1 and J is TRBJ1-5; D remains unclear. Germline lookup yields CDR1 MNHNS and CDR2 SASEGT. The CDR3 is made up of 12 amino acids. V was trimmed by 8 bases and J by 6 bases, leaving 11 bases between them. The CDR3 region is CASHIPRQPQHF. In DNA form, the CDR3 reads TGTGCCAGCCACATTCCTCGTCAGCCCCAGCATTTT.